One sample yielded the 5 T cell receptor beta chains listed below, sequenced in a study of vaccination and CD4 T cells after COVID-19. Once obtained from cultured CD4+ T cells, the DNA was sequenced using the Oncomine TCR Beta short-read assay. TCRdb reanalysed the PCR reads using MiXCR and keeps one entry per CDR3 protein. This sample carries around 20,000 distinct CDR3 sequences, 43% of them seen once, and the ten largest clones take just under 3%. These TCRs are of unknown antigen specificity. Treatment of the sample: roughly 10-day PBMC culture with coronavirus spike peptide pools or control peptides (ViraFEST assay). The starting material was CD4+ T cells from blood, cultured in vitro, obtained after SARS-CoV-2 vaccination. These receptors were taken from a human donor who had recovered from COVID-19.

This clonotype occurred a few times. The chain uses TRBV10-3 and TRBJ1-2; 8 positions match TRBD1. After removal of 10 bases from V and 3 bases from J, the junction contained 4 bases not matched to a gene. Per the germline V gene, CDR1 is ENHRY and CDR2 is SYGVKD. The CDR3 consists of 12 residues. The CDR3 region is CASEDRDYGYTF. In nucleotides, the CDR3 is TGTGCCAGCGAGGACAGGGACTATGGCTACACCTTC.

The DNA of the CDR3 is TGTGCCTGGAGTGGCACAGATAATCAGCCCCAGCATTTT. Its translation is CAWSGTDNQPQHF. The genes are TRBV30 and TRBJ1-5; D gene unclear. Germline-derived CDR1 and CDR2 are GTSNPN and SVGIG (reference sequence). The CDR3 consists of 13 residues. V dropped 1 base and J dropped 4 bases, with 8 bases sitting between them.

CDR3 DNA sequence: TGCAGTGCCCGAAGGGCGGGGGCCTACGAGCAGTACTTC. This gives the protein CSARRAGAYEQYF. This sequence joins TRBV20-1 and TRBJ2-7; 7 bases are a match to TRBD2. Trimming removed 6 bases from V and 2 bases from J; junction bases left unmatched: 7. The CDR3 runs 13 residues. CDR1 is DFQATT and CDR2 is SNEGSKA in the germline V gene (reference sequence).

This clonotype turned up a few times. The CDR3 spells CASSERLAGTPLGNTQYF. The CDR3 coding sequence is TGTGCCAGCAGTGAAAGACTAGCGGGGACCCCTCTCGGAAATACGCAGTATTTT. The chain uses TRBV2 and TRBJ2-3; the match to TRBD2 covers 11 bases. The CDR3 extends over 18 amino acids. CDR1 is SNHLY and CDR2 is FYNNEI in the germline V gene. Trimming cost V 2 bases and J 7 bases; bases outside gene matches: 14.

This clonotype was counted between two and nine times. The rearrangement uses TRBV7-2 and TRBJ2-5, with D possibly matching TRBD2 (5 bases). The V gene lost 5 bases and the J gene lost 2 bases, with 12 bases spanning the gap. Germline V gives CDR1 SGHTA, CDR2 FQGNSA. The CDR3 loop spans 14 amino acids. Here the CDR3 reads CASSPRGLQETQYF. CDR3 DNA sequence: TGTGCCAGCAGCCCACGGGGTTTACAAGAGACCCAGTACTTC.